Listed below are T cell receptor beta chains from one sample, sequenced in a study of long-term antiretroviral therapy in people with HIV. The table came from immunoSEQ multiplex PCR; TCRdb's copy has only in-frame clones and leaves some out. The table lists approximately 27,000 clones, roughly 90% of them singletons. The sample in question was unsorted PBMCs, obtained 3.1 years after starting antiretroviral therapy. These receptors came from a man younger than 35 with HIV. Each CDR3 is given without its conserved first and last residue. The order of the fields is CDR3 length, J gene, V gene, D gene, CDR3 protein. D genes are given only for firm matches.

length: 13
J: TRBJ1-4
V: TRBV7-9
D: -
CDR3: ASSVLGAGREKLF

length: 9
J: TRBJ2-1
V: TRBV20-1
D: -
CDR3: SARGDNEQF

length: 13
J: TRBJ2-3
V: TRBV10-2
D: TRBD2
CDR3: ASSEVAGATDTQY

length: 15
J: TRBJ1-1
V: TRBV7-6
D: -
CDR3: ASSLSDLGVLNTEAF

length: 9
J: TRBJ2-3
V: TRBV5-6
D: -
CDR3: ASTNLNTQY

length: 9
J: TRBJ2-7
V: TRBV10-3
D: -
CDR3: AIGWSNEQY

length: 13
J: TRBJ2-7
V: TRBV11-3
D: -
CDR3: ASSPGVGELDEQY

length: 14
J: TRBJ2-3
V: TRBV19
D: TRBD2
CDR3: ASSMASGRAGDTQY

length: 10
J: TRBJ2-5
V: TRBV2
D: -
CDR3: ASGAGGETQY

length: 11
J: TRBJ1-1
V: TRBV5-1
D: -
CDR3: ASSVTGLTEAF

length: 13
J: TRBJ2-2
V: TRBV19
D: TRBD2
CDR3: ASSRGTSVTGELF

length: 11
J: TRBJ2-7
V: TRBV9
D: TRBD2
CDR3: ASSKSGGAEQY

length: 14
J: TRBJ2-1
V: TRBV11-2
D: -
CDR3: ASSLDRLAPYNEQF

length: 11
J: TRBJ2-7
V: TRBV2
D: TRBD2
CDR3: ASRSSGSDEQY

length: 13
J: TRBJ2-7
V: TRBV9
D: TRBD1
CDR3: ASSETGGASNEQY

length: 13
J: TRBJ1-3
V: TRBV6-6
D: -
CDR3: ASSLRGTRGNTIY

length: 11
J: TRBJ2-2
V: TRBV5-5
D: -
CDR3: ASSFRYTGELF

length: 9
J: TRBJ1-4
V: TRBV2
D: -
CDR3: ASRGGEKLF

length: 12
J: TRBJ2-7
V: TRBV10-3
D: -
CDR3: AISEEGGRGEQY

length: 9
J: TRBJ2-7
V: TRBV5-5
D: -
CDR3: ASSLAYEQY

length: 10
J: TRBJ2-7
V: TRBV10-3
D: -
CDR3: AISGQDYEQY

length: 13
J: TRBJ2-2
V: TRBV2
D: -
CDR3: ASSVPMGGTGELF

length: 12
J: TRBJ2-3
V: TRBV6-5
D: TRBD2
CDR3: ASSVPGLQDTQY

length: 13
J: TRBJ2-1
V: TRBV14
D: -
CDR3: ASSHWQGSYNEQF

length: 13
J: TRBJ1-1
V: TRBV18
D: -
CDR3: ASSPPRQQNTEAF

length: 20
J: TRBJ1-2
V: TRBV27
D: TRBD1
CDR3: ASSSGQVPIIPPAHPGNGYT

length: 12
J: TRBJ1-5
V: TRBV5-6
D: -
CDR3: ASSLASGGQPQH